This TCR beta chain derives from a study of cytomegalovirus exposure and HLA in healthy donors. Notes on the study in general: It was approximately 170 TCR beta chains that were listed as cytomegalovirus-associated.

PCR amplification relied on 60 Vbeta primers (plus 13 Jbeta primers). Here immunoSEQ multiplex PCR was the method, and the copy in TCRdb shows in-frame clones only, minus some. Here the sample spans fewer than 130,000 clones, about 86% being singletons. The V end lost 1 base, the J end lost 6 bases, and 10 bases lay between the germline ends. Looked up from germline, CDR1 is SGHNT and CDR2 is YYREEE (reference sequence). The CDR3 is made up of 14 amino acids. In the case of this clone: Its antigen is still unknown.

This TCR was recovered from a middle-aged man in good health and CMV-seronegative. The sequencing input was PBMCs. The chain combines TRBV5-4 with TRBJ2-2, with D possibly matching TRBD1 (6 bases). The chain's CDR3 is CASSLPGVAGELFF. CDR3 coding DNA: TGTGCCAGCAGCTTGCCAGGGGTCGCCGGGGAGCTGTTTTTT.